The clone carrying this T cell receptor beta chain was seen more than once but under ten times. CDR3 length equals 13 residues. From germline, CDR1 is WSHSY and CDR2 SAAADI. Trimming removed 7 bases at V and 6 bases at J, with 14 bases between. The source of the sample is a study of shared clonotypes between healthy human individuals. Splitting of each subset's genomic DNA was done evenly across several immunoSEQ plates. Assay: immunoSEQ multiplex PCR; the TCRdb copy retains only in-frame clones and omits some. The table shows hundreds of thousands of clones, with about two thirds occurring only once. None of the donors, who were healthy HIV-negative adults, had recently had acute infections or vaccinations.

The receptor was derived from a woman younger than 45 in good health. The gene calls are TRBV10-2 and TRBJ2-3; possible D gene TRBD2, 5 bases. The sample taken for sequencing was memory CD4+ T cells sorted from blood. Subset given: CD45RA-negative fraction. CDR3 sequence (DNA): TGCGCCAGCATGTCGCCTGCGGGTGATACGCAGTATTTT. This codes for CASMSPAGDTQYF.